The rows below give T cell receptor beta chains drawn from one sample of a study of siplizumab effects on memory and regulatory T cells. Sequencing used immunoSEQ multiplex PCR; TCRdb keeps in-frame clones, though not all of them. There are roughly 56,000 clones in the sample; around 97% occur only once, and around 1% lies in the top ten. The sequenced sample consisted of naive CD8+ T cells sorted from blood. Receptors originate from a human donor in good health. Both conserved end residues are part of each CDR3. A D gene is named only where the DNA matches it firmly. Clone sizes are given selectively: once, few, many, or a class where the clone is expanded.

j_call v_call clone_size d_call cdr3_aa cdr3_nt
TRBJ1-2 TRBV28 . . CASSTGPLTAF TGTGCCAGCAGTACGGGACCGCTGACCGCCTTC
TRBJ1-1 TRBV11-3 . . CASSFSRENTEAFF TGTGCCAGCAGCTTCTCCAGGGAAAATACTGAAGCTTTCTTT
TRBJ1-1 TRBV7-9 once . CASSLGPGTLGTEAFF TGTGCCAGCAGCTTAGGCCCCGGCACTTTGGGGACTGAAGCTTTCTTT
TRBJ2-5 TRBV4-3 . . CASSQEDGTGETQYF TGCGCCAGCAGCCAAGAAGACGGGACTGGAGAGACCCAGTACTTC
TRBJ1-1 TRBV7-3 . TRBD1 CASSWTGATEAFF TGTGCCAGCAGCTGGACAGGGGCGACTGAAGCTTTCTTT
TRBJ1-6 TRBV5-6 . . CASSLERTGSPLHF TGTGCCAGCAGCTTGGAGCGAACGGGTTCACCCCTCCACTTT
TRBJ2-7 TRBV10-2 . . CASSERRSSYEQYF TGCGCCAGCAGTGAACGCCGAAGCTCCTACGAGCAGTACTTC
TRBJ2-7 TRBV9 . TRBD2 CASSVSSGSQYEQYF TGTGCCAGCAGCGTAAGTAGCGGGAGTCAATACGAGCAGTACTTC
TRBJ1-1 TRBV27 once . CASTLEAGTEAFF TGTGCCAGCACCCTCGAGGCAGGGACTGAAGCTTTCTTT
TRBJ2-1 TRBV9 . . CASSVAGDHNEQFF TGTGCCAGCAGCGTAGCGGGGGACCACAATGAGCAGTTCTTC
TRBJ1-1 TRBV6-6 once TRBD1 CASSSGTGELEAFF TGTGCCAGCAGTTCCGGGACAGGGGAGCTTGAAGCTTTCTTT
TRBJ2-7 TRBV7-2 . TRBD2 CASSFRLAASYEQYF TGTGCCAGCAGCTTTAGACTAGCAGCCTCCTACGAGCAGTACTTC
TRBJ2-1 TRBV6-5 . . CASSYSGNEQFF TGTGCCAGCAGTTATAGCGGCAATGAGCAGTTCTTC
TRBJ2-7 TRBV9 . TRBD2 CASSDGLAGGQPYEQYF TGTGCCAGCAGCGACGGACTAGCGGGAGGGCAGCCCTACGAGCAGTACTTC
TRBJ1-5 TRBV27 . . CASSLSQGGQPQHF TGTGCCAGCAGTTTGTCACAAGGGGGTCAGCCCCAGCATTTT
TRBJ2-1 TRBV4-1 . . CASSQVLTAMNEQFF TGCGCCAGCAGCCAAGTCCTTACAGCTATGAATGAGCAGTTCTTC
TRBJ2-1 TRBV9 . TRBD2 CASSPRTSGSNEQFF TGTGCCAGCAGCCCCAGGACTAGCGGGAGCAATGAGCAGTTCTTC
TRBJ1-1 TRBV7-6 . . CASSLVGREGTEAFF TGTGCCAGCAGCTTGGTGGGGAGGGAGGGCACTGAAGCTTTCTTT
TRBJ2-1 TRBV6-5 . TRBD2 CASSYLAGEYNEQFF TGTGCCAGCAGTTATTTGGCGGGAGAGTACAATGAGCAGTTCTTC
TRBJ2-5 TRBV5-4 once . CASSVQGGEETQYF TGTGCCAGCAGCGTGCAGGGGGGAGAGGAGACCCAGTACTTC
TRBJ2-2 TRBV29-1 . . CSVWGSTGELFF TGCAGCGTTTGGGGCTCCACCGGGGAGCTGTTTTTT
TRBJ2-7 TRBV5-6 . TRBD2 CASSREGQGYEQYF TGTGCCAGCTCCCGGGAGGGGCAGGGGTACGAGCAGTACTTC
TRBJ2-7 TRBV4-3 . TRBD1 CASSQEWGQGTYEQYF TGCGCCAGCAGCCAAGAGTGGGGACAGGGGACTTACGAGCAGTACTTC
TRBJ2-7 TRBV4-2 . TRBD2 CASSQEGGSSLYEQYF TGTGCCAGCAGCCAAGAGGGCGGGAGTTCCCTCTACGAGCAGTACTTC
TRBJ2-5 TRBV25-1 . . CASSEYLGRIQETQYF TGTGCCAGCAGTGAATATTTAGGACGGATACAAGAGACCCAGTACTTC
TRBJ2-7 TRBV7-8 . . CASSPYITYEQYF TGTGCCAGCAGCCCATATATCACCTACGAGCAGTACTTC
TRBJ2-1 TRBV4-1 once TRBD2 CASSQGGGEQFF TGCGCCAGCAGCCAGGGGGGAGGGGAGCAGTTCTTC
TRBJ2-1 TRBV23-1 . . CASSQSRGYNEQFF TGCGCCAGCAGTCAATCGCGGGGTTACAATGAGCAGTTCTTC
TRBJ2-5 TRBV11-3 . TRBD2 CASSSEREGHLETQYF TGTGCCAGCAGTTCTGAGCGGGAGGGCCATCTGGAGACCCAGTACTTC
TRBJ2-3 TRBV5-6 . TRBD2 CASSLELAGFTDTQYF TGTGCCAGCAGCTTGGAACTAGCGGGATTCACAGATACGCAGTATTTT
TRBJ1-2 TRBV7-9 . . CASSPGGGYGYTF TGTGCCAGCAGCCCGGGGGGCGGCTATGGCTACACCTTC
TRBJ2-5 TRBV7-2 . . CASSAPTSFETQYF TGTGCCAGCAGCGCACCCACTAGTTTTGAGACCCAGTACTTC
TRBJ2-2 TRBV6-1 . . CASSEIGAGTGELFF TGTGCCAGCAGTGAAATAGGGGCTGGCACCGGGGAGCTGTTTTTT
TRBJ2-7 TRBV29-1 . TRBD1 CSVDLVTGSEQYF TGCAGCGTTGATCTGGTGACAGGGTCGGAGCAGTACTTC
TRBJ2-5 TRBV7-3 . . CASSLTGGGETQYF TGTGCCAGCAGCTTGACTGGGGGTGGGGAGACCCAGTACTTC
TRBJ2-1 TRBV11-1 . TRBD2 CASSLADYAGGYNEQFF TGTGCCAGCAGCTTAGCGGACTACGCGGGAGGGTACAATGAGCAGTTCTTC
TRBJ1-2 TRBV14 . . CASSLRGYGYTF TGTGCCAGCAGCCTCAGGGGATATGGCTACACCTTC
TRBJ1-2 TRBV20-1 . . CSALGGRGYTF TGCAGTGCTCTAGGGGGGCGGGGCTACACCTTC
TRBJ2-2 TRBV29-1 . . CSGQRSNTGELFF TGCAGCGGACAGAGATCGAACACCGGGGAGCTGTTTTTT
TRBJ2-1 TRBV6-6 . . CASSYLTDYNEQFF TGTGCCAGCAGTTACCTAACCGACTACAATGAGCAGTTCTTC
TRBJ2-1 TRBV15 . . CATSPSRFRGDEQFF TGTGCCACCAGCCCTAGCCGTTTCAGAGGCGATGAGCAGTTCTTC
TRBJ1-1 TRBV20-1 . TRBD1 CSASGQGGAFF TGCAGTGCTAGTGGACAGGGTGGCGCTTTCTTT
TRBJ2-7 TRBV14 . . CASSFLAAAYEQYF TGTGCCAGCAGCTTTCTAGCCGCAGCCTACGAGCAGTACTTC
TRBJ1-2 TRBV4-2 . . CASSQDSTESYYGYTF TGTGCCAGCAGCCAAGATTCGACAGAGTCTTACTATGGCTACACCTTC
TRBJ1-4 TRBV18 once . CASSPIRGGRVEKLFF TGTGCCAGCTCACCGATCCGGGGCGGTAGGGTTGAAAAACTGTTTTTT
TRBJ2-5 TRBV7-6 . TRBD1 CASSLADRVGETQYF TGTGCCAGCAGCTTAGCCGACAGGGTCGGAGAGACCCAGTACTTC
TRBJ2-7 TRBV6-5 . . CASSPGRTYEQYF TGTGCCAGCAGCCCCGGGAGAACCTACGAGCAGTACTTC
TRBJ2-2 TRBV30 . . CAWRSGTGELFF TGTGCCTGGAGGTCGGGGACGGGGGAGCTGTTTTTT
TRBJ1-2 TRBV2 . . CASSGKADGYTF TGTGCCAGCAGTGGGAAGGCGGATGGCTACACCTTC
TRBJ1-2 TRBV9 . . CASSVAPEGGYGYTF TGTGCCAGCAGCGTAGCCCCGGAAGGGGGCTATGGCTACACCTTC
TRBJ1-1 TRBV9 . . CASSPYAVDTEAFF TGTGCCAGCAGCCCCTATGCTGTGGACACTGAAGCTTTCTTT
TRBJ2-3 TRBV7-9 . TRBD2 CASTRSGASTDTQYF TGTGCTAGCACCCGGAGCGGGGCTAGCACAGATACGCAGTATTTT
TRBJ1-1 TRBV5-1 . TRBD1 CASSSAWTGGYQNTEAFF TGCGCCAGCAGCAGCGCCTGGACAGGGGGTTACCAGAACACTGAAGCTTTCTTT
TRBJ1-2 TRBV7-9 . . CASSLYVYGYTF TGTGCCAGCAGCTTATATGTCTATGGCTACACCTTC